A single sample gave rise to the 4 T cell receptor beta chains below, sequenced in a study of neurological immune-mediated disorders. Each CDR3 protein is one row after TCRdb ran MiXCR on the 5' RACE reads. This sample has about 41,000 distinct CDR3 sequences, with roughly 15% found just once. Sequenced: CD4+ T cells from blood. The receptor source for this set is a woman in her sixties with HTLV-1-associated myelopathy (HAM/TSP).

This clonotype was found many times. The chain combines TRBV20-1 with TRBJ1-6; 9 nucleotides agree with TRBD1. CDR3 length: 14 residues. Germline V lookup: CDR1 DFQATT, CDR2 SNEGSKA (reference sequence). V lost 3 bases and J lost 4; bases outside the gene matches: 1. DNA of the CDR3: TGCAGTGCTAGCGACAGGGGGTATAATTCACCCCTCCACTTT. Amino acid sequence: CSASDRGYNSPLHF.

This clonotype was picked up many times. This chain uses TRBV20-1 with TRBJ2-1; 8 nucleotides align to TRBD1. CDR3 length: 16 residues. Trimming took 3 bases from V and 5 from J; bases not matched to a gene: 12. The germline V gene encodes CDR1 DFQATT and CDR2 SNEGSKA (reference sequence). CDR3 bases: TGCAGTGCTAGTGGGACCGGGACAGGAGGGAACAATGAGCAGTTCTTC. Residues: CSASGTGTGGNNEQFF.

This clonotype showed up many times. The V call is TRBV20-1, the J call TRBJ2-5, with D unclear. The CDR3 runs 13 residues. V was trimmed by 1 base and J by 5 bases, leaving 11 bases between them. Per germline, CDR1 DFQATT and CDR2 SNEGSKA (reference sequence). The CDR3 is CSARVVAGETQYF. Here the CDR3 DNA reads TGCAGTGCTAGAGTCGTGGCCGGGGAGACCCAGTACTTC.

This clonotype was seen ten or more times. The rearrangement uses TRBV29-1 and TRBJ2-4; no definite D call. Looked up from germline, CDR1 is SQVTM and CDR2 is ANQGSEA. CDR3 size: 13 residues. Trimming removed 2 bases from V and 6 bases from J, with 11 bases in between. DNA for the CDR3: TGCAGCGTTGAATTTTCCGGAGTAAACATTCAGTACTTC. Amino acids: CSVEFSGVNIQYF.